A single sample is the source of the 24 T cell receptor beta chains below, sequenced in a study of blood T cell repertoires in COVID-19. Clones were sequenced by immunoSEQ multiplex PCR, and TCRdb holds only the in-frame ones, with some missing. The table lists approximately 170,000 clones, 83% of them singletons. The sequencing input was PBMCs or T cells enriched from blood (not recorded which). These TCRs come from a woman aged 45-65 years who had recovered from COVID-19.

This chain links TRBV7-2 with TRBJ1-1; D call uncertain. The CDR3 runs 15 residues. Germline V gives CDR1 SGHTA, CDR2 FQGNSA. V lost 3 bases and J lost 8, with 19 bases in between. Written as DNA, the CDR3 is TGTGCCAGCAGCTTTAGTGGGAGCCCGATTATAGAAGCTTTCTTT. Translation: CASSFSGSPIIEAFF.

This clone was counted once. CDR3 DNA: TGTGCCACCAGCAGAGTTGGGGGCCACGAGCAGTACGTC. This translates into CATSRVGGHEQYV. This chain connects TRBV15 to TRBJ2-7; D may be TRBD1 (6 bases). This CDR3 is 13 amino acids long. Trimming stripped 1 base from V and 5 bases from J, with 9 bases between. Germline CDR1 is LNHNV and CDR2 is YYDKDF (reference sequence).

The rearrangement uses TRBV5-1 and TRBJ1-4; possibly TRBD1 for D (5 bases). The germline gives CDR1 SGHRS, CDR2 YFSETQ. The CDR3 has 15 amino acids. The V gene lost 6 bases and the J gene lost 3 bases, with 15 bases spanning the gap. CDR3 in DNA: TGCGCCAGCACCCCGGGGGACCGCGCTAATGAAAAACTGTTTTTT. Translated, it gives CASTPGDRANEKLFF. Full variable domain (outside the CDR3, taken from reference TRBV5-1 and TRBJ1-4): KAGVTQTPRYLIKTRGQQVTLSCSPISGHRSVSWYQQTPGQGLQFLFEYFSETQRNKGNFPGRFSGRQFSNSRSEMNVSTLELGDSALYLCASTPGDRANEKLFFGSGTQLSVL.

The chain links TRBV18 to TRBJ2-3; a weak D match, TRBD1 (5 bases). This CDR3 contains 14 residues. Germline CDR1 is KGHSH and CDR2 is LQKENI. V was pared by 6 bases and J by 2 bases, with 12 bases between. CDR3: CASSPQGYTDTQYF. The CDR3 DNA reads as TGTGCCAGCTCCCCCCAGGGATACACAGATACGCAGTATTTT.

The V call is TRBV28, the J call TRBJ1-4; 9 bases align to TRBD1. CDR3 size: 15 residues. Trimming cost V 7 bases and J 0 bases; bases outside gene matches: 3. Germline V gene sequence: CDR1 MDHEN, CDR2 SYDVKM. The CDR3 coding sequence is TGTGCCAGCAACACAGGGGGCGCAACTAATGAAAAACTGTTTTTT. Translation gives CASNTGGATNEKLFF.

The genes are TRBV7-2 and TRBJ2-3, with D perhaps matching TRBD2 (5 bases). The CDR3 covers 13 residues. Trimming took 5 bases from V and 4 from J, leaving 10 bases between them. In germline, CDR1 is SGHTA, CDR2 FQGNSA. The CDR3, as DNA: TGTGCCAGCAGCCAACGGGATCCAGATACGCAGTATTTT. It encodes CASSQRDPDTQYF.

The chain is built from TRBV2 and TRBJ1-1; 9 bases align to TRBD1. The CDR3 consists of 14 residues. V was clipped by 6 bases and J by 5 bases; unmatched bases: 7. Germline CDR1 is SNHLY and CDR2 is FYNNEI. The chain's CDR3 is CASRGQGGGTEAFF. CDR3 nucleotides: TGTGCCAGCAGGGGACAGGGAGGCGGGACTGAAGCTTTCTTT. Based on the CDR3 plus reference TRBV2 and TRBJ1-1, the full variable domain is EPEVTQTPSHQVTQMGQEVILRCVPISNHLYFYWYRQILGQKVEFLVSFYNNEISEKSEIFDDQFSVERPDGSNFTLKIRSTKLEDSAMYFCASRGQGGGTEAFFGQGTRLTVV.

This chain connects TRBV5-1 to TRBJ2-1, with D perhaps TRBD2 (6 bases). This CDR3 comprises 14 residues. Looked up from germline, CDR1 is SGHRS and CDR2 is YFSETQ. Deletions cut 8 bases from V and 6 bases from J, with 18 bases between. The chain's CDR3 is CASHKGGGSNEQFF. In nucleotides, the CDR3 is TGCGCCAGTCATAAGGGTGGGGGGAGCAATGAGCAGTTCTTC.

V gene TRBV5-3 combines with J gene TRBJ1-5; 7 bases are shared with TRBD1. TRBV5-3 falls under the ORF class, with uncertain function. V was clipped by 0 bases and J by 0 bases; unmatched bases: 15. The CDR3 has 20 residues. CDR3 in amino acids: CARSLVGGDRNLLSNQPQHF. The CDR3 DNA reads TGTGCCAGAAGCTTGGTCGGAGGGGACAGAAACTTACTTAGCAATCAGCCCCAGCATTTT.

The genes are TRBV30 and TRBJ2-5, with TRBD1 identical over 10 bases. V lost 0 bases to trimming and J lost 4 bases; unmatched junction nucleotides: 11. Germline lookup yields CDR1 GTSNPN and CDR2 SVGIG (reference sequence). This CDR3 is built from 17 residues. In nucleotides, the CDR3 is TGTGCCTGGAGTGTATGGGGACAGGGGCTTGCGGGAGAGACCCAGTACTTC. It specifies CAWSVWGQGLAGETQYF.

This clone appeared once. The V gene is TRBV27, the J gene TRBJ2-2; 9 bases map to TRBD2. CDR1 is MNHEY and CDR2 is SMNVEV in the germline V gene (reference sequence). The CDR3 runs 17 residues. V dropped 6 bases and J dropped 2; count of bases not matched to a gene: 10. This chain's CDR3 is CASRGPKGLANTGELFF. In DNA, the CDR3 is TGTGCCAGCAGGGGGCCAAAGGGACTAGCCAACACCGGGGAGCTGTTTTTT.

This chain's CDR3 is CASSLIGETQYF. The CDR3, as DNA: TGTGCCAGCAGCTTAATCGGTGAGACCCAGTACTTC. This rearrangement joins TRBV7-9 to TRBJ2-5; D call uncertain. Germline V gene sequence: CDR1 SEHNR, CDR2 FQNEAQ (reference sequence). Trimming shortened V by 2 bases and J by 5 bases, and 6 bases separated the two germline ends. The CDR3 runs to 12 residues.

The CDR3 DNA reads TGTGCCAGCAGCGACGGGTCCAGATACGAGCAGTACGTC. Translating gives CASSDGSRYEQYV. The V call is TRBV5-6, the J call TRBJ2-7, with D uncertain. V lost 4 bases, J lost 4 bases, and 12 bases lay in between. Per germline, CDR1 SGHDT and CDR2 YYEEEE. The CDR3 runs 13 residues.

The CDR3 DNA follows: TGCAGCGTTGGGTTTGACAGTTGGGTGATGAACACTGAAGCTTTCTTT. Protein sequence: CSVGFDSWVMNTEAFF. The chain links TRBV29-1 to TRBJ1-1; a possible D gene is TRBD1 (5 bases). The CDR3 is 16 residues long. V lost 4 bases to trimming and J lost 0 bases, with 18 bases between them. Per germline, CDR1 SQVTM and CDR2 ANQGSEA.

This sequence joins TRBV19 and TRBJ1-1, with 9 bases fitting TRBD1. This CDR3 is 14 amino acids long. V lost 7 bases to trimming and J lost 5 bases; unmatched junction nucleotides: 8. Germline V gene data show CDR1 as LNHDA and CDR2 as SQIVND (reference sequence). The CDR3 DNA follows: TGTGCCAGTACCACCGGGACAGGGAGGACTGAAGCTTTCTTT. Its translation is CASTTGTGRTEAFF. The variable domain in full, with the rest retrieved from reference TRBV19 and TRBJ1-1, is DGGITQSPKYLFRKEGQNVTLSCEQNLNHDAMYWYRQDPGQGLRLIYYSQIVNDFQKGDIAEGYSVSREKKESFPLTVTSAQKNPTAFYLCASTTGTGRTEAFFGQGTRLTVV.

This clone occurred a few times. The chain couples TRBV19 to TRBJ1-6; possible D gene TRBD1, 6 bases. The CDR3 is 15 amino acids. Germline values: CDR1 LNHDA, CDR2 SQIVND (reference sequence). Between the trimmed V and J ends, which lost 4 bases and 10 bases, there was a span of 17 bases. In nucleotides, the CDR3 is TGTGCCAGTAGTACCTACTCAGGGGAGAGGTCACCCCTCCACTTT. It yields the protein CASSTYSGERSPLHF.

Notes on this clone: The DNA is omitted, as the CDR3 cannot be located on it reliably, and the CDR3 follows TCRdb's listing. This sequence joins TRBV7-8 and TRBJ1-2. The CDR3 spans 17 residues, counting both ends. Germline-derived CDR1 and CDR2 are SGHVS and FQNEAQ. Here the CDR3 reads CASSLGLTMATPSVRGF.

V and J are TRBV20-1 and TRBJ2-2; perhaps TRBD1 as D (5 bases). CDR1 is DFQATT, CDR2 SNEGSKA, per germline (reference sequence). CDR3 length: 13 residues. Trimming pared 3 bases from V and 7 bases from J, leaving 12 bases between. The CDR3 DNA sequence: TGCAGTGCTAGTACCAGGGTGGGCGGGGAGCTGTTTTTT. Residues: CSASTRVGGELFF.

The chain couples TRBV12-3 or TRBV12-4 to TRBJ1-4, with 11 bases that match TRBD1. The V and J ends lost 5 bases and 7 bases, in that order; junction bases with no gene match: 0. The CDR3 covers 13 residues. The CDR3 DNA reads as TGTGCCAGCAGTGGGACAGGGGGTGAAAAACTGTTTTTT. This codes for CASSGTGGEKLFF.

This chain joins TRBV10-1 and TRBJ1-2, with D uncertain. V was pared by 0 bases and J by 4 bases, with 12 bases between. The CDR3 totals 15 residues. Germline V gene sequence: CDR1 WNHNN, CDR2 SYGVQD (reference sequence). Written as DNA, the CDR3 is TGCGCCAGCAGTGAGTCTGGAGAGCCCCGCTATGGCTACACCTTC. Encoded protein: CASSESGEPRYGYTF.

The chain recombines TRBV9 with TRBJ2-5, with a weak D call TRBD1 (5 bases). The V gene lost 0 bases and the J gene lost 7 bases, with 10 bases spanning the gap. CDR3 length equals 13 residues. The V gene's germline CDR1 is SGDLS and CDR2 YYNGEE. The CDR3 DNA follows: TGTGCCAGCAGCGTAGGAACAGGCGGGACCCAGTACTTC. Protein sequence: CASSVGTGGTQYF.

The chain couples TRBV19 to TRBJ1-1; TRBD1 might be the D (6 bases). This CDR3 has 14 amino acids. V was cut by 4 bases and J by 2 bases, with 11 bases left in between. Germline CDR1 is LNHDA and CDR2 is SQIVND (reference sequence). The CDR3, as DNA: TGTGCCAGTAGTAGAACAGGGAAAAACACTGAAGCTTTCTTT. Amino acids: CASSRTGKNTEAFF.

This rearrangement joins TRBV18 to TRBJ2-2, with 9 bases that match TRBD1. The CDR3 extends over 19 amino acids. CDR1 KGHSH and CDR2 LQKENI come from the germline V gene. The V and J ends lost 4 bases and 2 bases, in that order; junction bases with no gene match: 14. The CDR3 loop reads CASSLYTLPGQGNTGELFF. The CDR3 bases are TGTGCCAGCTCACTCTATACTCTTCCGGGACAGGGCAACACCGGGGAGCTGTTTTTT.

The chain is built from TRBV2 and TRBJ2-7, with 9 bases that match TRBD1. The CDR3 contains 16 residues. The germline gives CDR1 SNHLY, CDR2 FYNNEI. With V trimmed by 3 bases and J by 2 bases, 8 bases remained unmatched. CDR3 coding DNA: TGTGCCAGCAGTGAGGGGACAGGGTCCCCCCCCTACGAGCAGTACGTC. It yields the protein CASSEGTGSPPYEQYV.